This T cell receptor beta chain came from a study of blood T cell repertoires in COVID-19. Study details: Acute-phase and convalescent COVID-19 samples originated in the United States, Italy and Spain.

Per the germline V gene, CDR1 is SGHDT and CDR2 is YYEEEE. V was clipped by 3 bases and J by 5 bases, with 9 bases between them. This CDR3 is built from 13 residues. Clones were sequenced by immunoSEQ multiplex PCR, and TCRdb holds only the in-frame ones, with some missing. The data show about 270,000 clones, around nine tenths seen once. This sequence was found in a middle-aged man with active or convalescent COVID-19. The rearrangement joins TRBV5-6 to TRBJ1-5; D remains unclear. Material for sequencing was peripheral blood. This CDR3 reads CASSSRPDQPQHF. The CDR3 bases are TGTGCCAGCAGCTCTAGACCGGATCAGCCCCAGCATTTT.